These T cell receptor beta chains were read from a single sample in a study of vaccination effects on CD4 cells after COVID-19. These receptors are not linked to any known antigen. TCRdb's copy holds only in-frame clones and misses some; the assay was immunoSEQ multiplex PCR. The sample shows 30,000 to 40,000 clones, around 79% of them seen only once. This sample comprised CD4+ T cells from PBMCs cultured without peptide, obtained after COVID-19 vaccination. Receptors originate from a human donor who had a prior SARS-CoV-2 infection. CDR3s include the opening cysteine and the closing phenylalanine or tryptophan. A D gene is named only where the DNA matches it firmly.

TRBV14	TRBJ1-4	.	CASSQDLRTNEKLFF
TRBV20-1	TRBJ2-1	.	CSAPNNEQFF
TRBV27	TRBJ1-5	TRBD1	CASSSGQGNQPQHF
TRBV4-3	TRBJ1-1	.	CASSQDPTGHTEAFF
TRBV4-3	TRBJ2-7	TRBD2	CASSLGLAGGHEQYF
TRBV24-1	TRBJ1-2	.	CATSESGRTSYGYTF
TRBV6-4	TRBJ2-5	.	CASTVGGQGTRETQYF
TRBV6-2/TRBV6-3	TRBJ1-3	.	CASSYRNTIYF
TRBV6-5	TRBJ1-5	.	CASSSRQWNQPQHF
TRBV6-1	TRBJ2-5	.	CASSGRWGGARQETQYF
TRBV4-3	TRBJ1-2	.	CASSQERGIGYTF
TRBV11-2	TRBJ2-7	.	CASSSLDGSSGEQYF
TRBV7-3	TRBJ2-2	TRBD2	CASSGLAGGPGTGELFF
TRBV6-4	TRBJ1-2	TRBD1	CASSDWNRGGGYTF
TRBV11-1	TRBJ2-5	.	CASSASTGAGKTQYF
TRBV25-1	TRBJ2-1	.	CASSEGGGWAYNEQFF
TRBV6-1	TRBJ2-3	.	CASSERGVAGRNTQYF
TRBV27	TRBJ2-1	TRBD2	CASSLRLAGDHTYPSYNEQFF
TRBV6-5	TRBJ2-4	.	CASSYSRDGTIQYF
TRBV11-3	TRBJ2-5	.	CASSRQQETQYF
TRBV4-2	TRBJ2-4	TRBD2	CASSQGAGTSGSLAKNIQYF
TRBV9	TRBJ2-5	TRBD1	CASSALTGGRGTQYF
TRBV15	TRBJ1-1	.	CATSRDMGREAFF
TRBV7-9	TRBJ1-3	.	CASSLGLEFGNTIYF
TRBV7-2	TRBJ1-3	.	CASSLASGNTIYF
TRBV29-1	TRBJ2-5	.	CSVGFGGETQYF
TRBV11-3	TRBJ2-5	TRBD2	CASSPRTSGRGFQETQYF
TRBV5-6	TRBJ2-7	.	CASGRTEYSYEQYF
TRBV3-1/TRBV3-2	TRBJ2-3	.	CASSQAGSTDTQYF
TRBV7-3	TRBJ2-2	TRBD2	CASSLLGLANTGELFF
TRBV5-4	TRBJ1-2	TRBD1	CASSSPRQGGTYGYTF
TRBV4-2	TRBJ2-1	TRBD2	CASSQDLGTSPYNEQFF
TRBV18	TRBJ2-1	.	CASSPPKGGDYNEQFF
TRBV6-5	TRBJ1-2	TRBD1	CASTPGQVYGYTF
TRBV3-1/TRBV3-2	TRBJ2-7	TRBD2	CASSHGTSGRAHYEQYF
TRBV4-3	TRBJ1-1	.	CASSQGASQLNTEAFF
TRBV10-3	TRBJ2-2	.	CAIKVTTNTGELFF
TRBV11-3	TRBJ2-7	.	CASSGNYEQYF
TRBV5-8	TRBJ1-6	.	CASSLGPSPLHF
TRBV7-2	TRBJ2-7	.	CASSLRTGGAEQYF
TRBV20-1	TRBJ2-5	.	CSAISIQTQYF
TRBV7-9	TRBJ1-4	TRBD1	CASSWDSRNEKLFF
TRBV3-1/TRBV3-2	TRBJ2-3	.	CASSQGRSSGTDTQYF
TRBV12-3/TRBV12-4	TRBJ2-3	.	CASSFTDTQYF
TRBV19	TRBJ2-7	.	CASSTVEAPGYEQYF
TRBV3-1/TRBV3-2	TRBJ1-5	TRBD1	CASSQVAVLGTVNQPQHF
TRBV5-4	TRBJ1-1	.	CASSLLVSNTEAFF
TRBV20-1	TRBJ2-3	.	CSALKDNTQYF
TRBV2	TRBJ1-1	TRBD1	CASLDRENTEAFF
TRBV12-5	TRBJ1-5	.	CASSQSGPNQPQHF
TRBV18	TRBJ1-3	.	CASSPQGVSGNTIYF
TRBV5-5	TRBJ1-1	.	CASSPGRGRSYEAFF
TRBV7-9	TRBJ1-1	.	CASSLPGTNTEAFF